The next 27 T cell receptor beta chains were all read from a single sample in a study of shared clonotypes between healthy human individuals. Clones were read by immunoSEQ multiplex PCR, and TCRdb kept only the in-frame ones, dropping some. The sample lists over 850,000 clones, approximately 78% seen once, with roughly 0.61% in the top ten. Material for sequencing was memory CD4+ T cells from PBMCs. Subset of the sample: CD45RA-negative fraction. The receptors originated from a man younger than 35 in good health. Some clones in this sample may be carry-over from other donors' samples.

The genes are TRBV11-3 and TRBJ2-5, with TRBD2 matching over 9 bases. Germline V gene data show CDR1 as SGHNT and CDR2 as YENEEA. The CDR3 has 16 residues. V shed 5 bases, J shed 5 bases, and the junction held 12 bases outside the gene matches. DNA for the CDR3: TGTGCCAGCAGCATCCGGCTAGCGGGAACGGGCGAGACCCAGTACTTC. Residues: CASSIRLAGTGETQYF.

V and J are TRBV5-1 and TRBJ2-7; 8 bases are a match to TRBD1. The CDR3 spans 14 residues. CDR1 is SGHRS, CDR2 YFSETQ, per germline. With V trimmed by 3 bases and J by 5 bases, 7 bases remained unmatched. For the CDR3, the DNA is TGCGCCAGCAGCTCTATCACAGGGGGAAACGAGCAGTACTTC. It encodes CASSSITGGNEQYF.

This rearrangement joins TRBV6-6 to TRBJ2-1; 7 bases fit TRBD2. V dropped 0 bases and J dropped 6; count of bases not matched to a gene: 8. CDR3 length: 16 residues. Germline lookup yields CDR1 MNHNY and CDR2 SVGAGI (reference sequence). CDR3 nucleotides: TGTGCCAGCAGTTACTCGATCGCGGGAGTCCCCAATGAGCAGTTCTTC. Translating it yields CASSYSIAGVPNEQFF.

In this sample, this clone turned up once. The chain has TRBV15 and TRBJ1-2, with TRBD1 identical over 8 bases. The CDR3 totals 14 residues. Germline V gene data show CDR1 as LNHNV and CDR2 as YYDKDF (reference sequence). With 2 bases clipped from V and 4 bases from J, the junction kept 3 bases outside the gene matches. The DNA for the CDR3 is TGTGCCACCAGCAGAAGGGACAGGCCCTATGGCTACACCTTC. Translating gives CATSRRDRPYGYTF.

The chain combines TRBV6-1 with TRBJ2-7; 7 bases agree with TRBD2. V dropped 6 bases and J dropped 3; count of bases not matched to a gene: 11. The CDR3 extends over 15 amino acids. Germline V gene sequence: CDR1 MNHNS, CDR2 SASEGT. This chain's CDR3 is CASRPPGRVFYEQYF. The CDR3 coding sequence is TGTGCCAGCAGGCCCCCGGGGAGGGTTTTCTACGAGCAGTACTTC.

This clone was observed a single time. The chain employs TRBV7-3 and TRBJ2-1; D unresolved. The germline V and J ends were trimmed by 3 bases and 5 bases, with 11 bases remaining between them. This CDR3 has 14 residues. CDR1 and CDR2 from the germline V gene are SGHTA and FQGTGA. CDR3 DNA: TGTGCCAGCAGCTTCTCCCCCTGGGACAATGAGCAGTTCTTC. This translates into CASSFSPWDNEQFF. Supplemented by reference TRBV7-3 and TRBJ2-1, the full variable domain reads GAGVSQTPSNKVTEKGKYVELRCDPISGHTALYWYRQSLGQGPEFLIYFQGTGAADDSGLPNDRFFAVRPEGSVSTLKIQRTERGDSAVYLCASSFSPWDNEQFFGPGTRLTVL.

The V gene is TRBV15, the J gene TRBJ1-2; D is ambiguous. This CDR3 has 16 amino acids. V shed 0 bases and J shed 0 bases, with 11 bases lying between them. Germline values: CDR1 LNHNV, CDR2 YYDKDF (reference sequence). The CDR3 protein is CATSRDRALTNYGYTF. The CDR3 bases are TGTGCCACCAGCAGAGACCGGGCCCTTACTAACTATGGCTACACCTTC.

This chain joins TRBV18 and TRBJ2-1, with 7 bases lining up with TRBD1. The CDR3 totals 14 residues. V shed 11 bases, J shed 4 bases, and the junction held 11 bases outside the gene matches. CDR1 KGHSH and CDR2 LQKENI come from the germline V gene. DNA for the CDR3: TGTGCCTCACTAGACGGGACAGAGTACAATGAGCAGTTCTTC. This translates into CASLDGTEYNEQFF.

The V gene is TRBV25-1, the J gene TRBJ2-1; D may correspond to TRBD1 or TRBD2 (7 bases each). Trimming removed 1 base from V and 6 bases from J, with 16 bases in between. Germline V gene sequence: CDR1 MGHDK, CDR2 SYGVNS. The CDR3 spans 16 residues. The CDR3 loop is CASSEFRGRGSNEQFF. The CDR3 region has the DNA TGTGCCAGCAGTGAATTCAGGGGGAGGGGGTCCAATGAGCAGTTCTTC.

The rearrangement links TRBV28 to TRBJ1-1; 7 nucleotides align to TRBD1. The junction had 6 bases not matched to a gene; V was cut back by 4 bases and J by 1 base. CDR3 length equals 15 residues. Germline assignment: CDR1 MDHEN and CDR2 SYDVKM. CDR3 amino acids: CASSSQGEGNTEAFF. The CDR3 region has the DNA TGTGCCAGCAGTTCTCAGGGGGAGGGGAACACTGAAGCTTTCTTT.

DNA for the CDR3: TGTGCCTGGAGTGACGGACTAACTTCAGATACGCAGTATTTT. Encoded protein: CAWSDGLTSDTQYF. The chain couples TRBV30 to TRBJ2-3; tentatively, D is TRBD2 (6 bases). Per the germline V gene, CDR1 is GTSNPN and CDR2 is SVGIG (reference sequence). The CDR3 sequence is 14 residues long. Between the trimmed V and J ends, which lost 1 base and 4 bases, there was a span of 12 bases.

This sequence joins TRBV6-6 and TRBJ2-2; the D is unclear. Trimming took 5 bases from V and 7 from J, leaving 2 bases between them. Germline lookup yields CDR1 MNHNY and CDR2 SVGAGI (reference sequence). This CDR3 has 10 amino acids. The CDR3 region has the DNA TGTGCCAGCAGTATCGGGGAGCTGTTTTTT. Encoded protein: CASSIGELFF.

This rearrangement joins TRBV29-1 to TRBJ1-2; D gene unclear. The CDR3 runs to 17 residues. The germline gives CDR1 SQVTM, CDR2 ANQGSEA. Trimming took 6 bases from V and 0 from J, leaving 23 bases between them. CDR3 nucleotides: TGCAGCGTGGGAGCGTTATCCGGAGAGTTCGCTAACTATGGCTACACCTTC. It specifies CSVGALSGEFANYGYTF.

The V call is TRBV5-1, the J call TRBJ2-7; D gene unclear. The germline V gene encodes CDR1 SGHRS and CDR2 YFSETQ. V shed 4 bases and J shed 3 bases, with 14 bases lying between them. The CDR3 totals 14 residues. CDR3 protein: CASSPRVSYYEQYF. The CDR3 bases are TGCGCCAGCAGCCCTCGGGTATCTTACTACGAGCAGTACTTC.

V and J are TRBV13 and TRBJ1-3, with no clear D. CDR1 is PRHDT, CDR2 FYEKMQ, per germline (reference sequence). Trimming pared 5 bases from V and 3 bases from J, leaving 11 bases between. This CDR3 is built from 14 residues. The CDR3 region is CASSAQSRGNTIYF. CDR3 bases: TGTGCCAGCAGCGCCCAGTCCCGTGGAAACACCATATATTTT.

CDR3 sequence reads: CASSLGYSRDTQYF. The CDR3 DNA reads as TGTGCCAGCAGCCTGGGTTACTCCCGAGATACGCAGTATTTT. V is TRBV7-9 and J is TRBJ2-3; D call uncertain. The CDR3 runs 14 residues. Germline V gene data show CDR1 as SEHNR and CDR2 as FQNEAQ (reference sequence). The ends were cut back, 5 bases at V and 5 bases at J, with 14 bases in the middle.

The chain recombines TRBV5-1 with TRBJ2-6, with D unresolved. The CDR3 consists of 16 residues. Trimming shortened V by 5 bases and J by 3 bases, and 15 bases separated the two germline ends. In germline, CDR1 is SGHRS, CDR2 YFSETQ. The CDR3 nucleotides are TGCGCCAGCAGTCGTGACCCTTCCGTTGGGGCCAACGTCCTGACTTTC. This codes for CASSRDPSVGANVLTF.

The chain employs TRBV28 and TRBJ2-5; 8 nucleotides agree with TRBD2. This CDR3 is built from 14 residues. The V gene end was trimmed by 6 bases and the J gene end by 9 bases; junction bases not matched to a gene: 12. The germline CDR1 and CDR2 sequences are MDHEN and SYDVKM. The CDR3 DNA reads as TGTGCCAGCAGCGCGACTAGCGCTCGCGGGGCCCAGTACTTC. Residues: CASSATSARGAQYF. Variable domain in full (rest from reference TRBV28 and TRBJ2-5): DVKVTQSSRYLVKRTGEKVFLECVQDMDHENMFWYRQDPGLGLRLIYFSYDVKMKEKGDIPEGYSVSREKKERFSLILESASTNQTSMYLCASSATSARGAQYFGPGTRLLVL.

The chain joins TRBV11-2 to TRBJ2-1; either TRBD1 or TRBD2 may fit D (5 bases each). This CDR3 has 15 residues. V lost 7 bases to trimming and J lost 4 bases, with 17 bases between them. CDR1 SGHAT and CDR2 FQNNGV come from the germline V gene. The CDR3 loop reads CASTFGAGIYNEQFF. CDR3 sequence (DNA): TGTGCCAGCACCTTCGGGGCAGGGATATACAATGAGCAGTTCTTC.

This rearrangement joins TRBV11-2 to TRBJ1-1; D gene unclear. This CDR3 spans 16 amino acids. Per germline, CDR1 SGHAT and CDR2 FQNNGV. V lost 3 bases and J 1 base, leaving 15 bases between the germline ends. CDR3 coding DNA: TGTGCCAGCAGCTTCATGGGCAGAACCAGGAACACTGAAGCTTTCTTT. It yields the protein CASSFMGRTRNTEAFF.

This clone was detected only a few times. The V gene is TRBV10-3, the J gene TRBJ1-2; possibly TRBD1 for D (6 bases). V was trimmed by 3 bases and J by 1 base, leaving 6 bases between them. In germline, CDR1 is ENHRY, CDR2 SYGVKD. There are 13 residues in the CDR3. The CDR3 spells CAISEQGNYGYTF. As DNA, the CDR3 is TGTGCCATCAGTGAACAGGGTAACTATGGCTACACCTTC.

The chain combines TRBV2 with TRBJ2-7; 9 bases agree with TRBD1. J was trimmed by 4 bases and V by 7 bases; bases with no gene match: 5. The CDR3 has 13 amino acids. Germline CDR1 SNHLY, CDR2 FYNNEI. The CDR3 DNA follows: TGTGCCAGCATCCGGGACAGGGAGTACGAGCAGTACTTC. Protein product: CASIRDREYEQYF.

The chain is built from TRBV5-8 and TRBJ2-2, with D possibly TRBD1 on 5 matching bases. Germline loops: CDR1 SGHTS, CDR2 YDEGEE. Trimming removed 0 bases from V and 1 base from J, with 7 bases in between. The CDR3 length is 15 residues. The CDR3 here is CASSLVTENTGELFF. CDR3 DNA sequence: TGTGCCAGCAGCTTGGTGACAGAGAACACCGGGGAGCTGTTTTTT.

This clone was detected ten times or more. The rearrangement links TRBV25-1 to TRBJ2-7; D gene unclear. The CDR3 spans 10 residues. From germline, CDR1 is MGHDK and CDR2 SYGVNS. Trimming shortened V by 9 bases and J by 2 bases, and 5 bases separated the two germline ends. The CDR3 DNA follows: TGTGCCAGTTCTACCTACGAGCAGTACTTC. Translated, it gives CASSTYEQYF.

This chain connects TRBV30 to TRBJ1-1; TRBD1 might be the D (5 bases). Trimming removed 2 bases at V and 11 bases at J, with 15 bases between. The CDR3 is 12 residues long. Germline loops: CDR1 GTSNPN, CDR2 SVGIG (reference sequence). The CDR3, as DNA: TGTGCCTGGAGTTTGGACATCCTTGATGCTTTCTTT. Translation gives CAWSLDILDAFF.

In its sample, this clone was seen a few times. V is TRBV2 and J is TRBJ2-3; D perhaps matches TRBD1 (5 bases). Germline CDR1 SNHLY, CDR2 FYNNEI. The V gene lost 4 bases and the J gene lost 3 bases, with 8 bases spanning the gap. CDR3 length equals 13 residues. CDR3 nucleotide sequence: TGTGCCAGCAGTGGAGCAGGGACAGATACGCAGTATTTT. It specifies CASSGAGTDTQYF. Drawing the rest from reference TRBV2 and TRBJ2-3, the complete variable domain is EPEVTQTPSHQVTQMGQEVILRCVPISNHLYFYWYRQILGQKVEFLVSFYNNEISEKSEIFDDQFSVERPDGSNFTLKIRSTKLEDSAMYFCASSGAGTDTQYFGPGTRLTVL.

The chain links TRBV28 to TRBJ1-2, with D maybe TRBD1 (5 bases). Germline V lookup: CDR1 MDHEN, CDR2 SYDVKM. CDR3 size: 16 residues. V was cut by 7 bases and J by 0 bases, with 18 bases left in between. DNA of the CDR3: TGTGCCAGCATCCAGGACACTCGAACTACTAACTATGGCTACACCTTC. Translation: CASIQDTRTTNYGYTF.